This TCR beta chain emerged from a study of blood T cell repertoires in COVID-19. The repertoire was sequenced with immunoSEQ multiplex PCR; TCRdb's copy has only in-frame clones and lacks some. Seen here are 120,000 to 150,000 clones, approximately 86% observed once, and the top ten hold 4%. J was trimmed by 3 bases and V by 6 bases; bases with no gene match: 4. The CDR3 loop spans 15 amino acids. Per the germline V gene, CDR1 is MGHRA and CDR2 is YSYEKL. Enrollees, about 18 to 95 years old, lived in fewer than 25 US areas. Those designated as exposed participants met a COVID-19 case within 2 weeks before study entry.

The receptor was isolated from a woman aged 40 to 50 who had been exposed to COVID-19. The specimen sequenced was PBMCs or T cells enriched from blood (not recorded which). The V and J genes are TRBV4-1 and TRBJ2-5; 13 nucleotides align to TRBD2. The CDR3 reads CASRLAGGGKETQYF. The CDR3 nucleotides are TGCGCCAGCAGACTAGCGGGAGGGGGAAAAGAGACCCAGTACTTC.